The T cell receptor beta chain described here comes from a study of T cells in Graves' hyperthyroidism and ophthalmopathy. Unmatched junction bases numbered 2, after V lost 0 bases and J lost 4 bases. Germline V gene lookup returns CDR1 MNHEY and CDR2 SVGEGT. This CDR3 is 15 amino acids long. This clonotype was counted once. RNA transcripts provided the source from which TCR beta CDR3 regions were amplified. A first-round RT-PCR of the TCR CDR3 used the HTBI primer set. A single record per CDR3 protein comes from TCRdb applying MiXCR to the multiplex PCR reads. The repertoire consists of roughly 510,000 distinct CDR3 sequences, with approximately 49% occurring once and the leading ten covering around 47%.

Sample: peripheral blood or thyroid tissue (not recorded which). The chain has TRBV6-2 or TRBV6-3 and TRBJ1-2, with TRBD1 matching 10 bases. The origin of this receptor is an adult woman with Graves' disease, either hyperthyroidism or ophthalmopathy (not recorded which). CDR3 protein: CASSYSGQGFYGYTF. CDR3 sequence (DNA): TGTGCCAGCAGTTACTCGGGACAGGGGTTCTATGGCTACACCTTC.